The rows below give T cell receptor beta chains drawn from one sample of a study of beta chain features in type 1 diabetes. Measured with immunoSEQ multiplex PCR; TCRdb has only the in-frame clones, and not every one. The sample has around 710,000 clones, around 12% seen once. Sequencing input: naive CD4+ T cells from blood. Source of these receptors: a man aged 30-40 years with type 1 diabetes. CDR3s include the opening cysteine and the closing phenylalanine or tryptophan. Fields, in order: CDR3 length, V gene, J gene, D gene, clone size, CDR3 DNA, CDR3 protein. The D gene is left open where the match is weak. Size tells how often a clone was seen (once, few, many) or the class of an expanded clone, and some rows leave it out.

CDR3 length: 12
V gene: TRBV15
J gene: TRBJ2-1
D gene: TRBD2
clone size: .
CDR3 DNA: TGTGCCACCAGCAAAGCGGGGGGGCCTCGTCTCTTC
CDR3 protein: CATSKAGGPRLF

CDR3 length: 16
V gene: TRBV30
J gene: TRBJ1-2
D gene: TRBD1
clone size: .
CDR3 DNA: TGTGCCTGCTTGGGACAGCCACTCACCCACCCGGGTGGCTACACCTTC
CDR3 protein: CACLGQPLTHPGGYTF

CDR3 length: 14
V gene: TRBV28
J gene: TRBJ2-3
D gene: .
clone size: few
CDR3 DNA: TGTGCCAGCAGTTTAACTCCCTTCACAGATACGCAGTATTTT
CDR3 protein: CASSLTPFTDTQYF

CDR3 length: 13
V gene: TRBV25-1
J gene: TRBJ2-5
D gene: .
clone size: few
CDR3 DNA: TGTGCCAGCAGCGGGTTGACAGTGGAGACCCAGTACTTC
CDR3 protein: CASSGLTVETQYF

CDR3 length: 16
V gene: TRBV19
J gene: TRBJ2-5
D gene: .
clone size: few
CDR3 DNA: TGTGCCAGTAGTATAGATGCATCGCAGGCCCAAGAGACCCAGTACTTC
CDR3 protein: CASSIDASQAQETQYF

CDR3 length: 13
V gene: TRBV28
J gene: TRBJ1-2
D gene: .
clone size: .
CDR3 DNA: TGTGCCAGCAACCCGGGCCAGGACTATGGCTACACCTTC
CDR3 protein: CASNPGQDYGYTF

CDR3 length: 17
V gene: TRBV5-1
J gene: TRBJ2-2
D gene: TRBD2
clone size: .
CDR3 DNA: TGCGCCAGCAGCACCGGGACTAGCGGGGCGAACACCGGGGAGCTGTTTTTT
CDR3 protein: CASSTGTSGANTGELFF

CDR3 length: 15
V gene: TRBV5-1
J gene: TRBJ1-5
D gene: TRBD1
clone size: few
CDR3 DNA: TGCGCCAGCAGCCCTGGACAGGGCCAAAATCAGCCCCAGCATTTT
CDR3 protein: CASSPGQGQNQPQHF

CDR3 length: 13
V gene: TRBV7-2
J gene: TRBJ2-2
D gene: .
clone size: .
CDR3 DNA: TGTGCCAGCAGCTTTAAGGGGACCGGGGAGCTGTTTTTT
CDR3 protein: CASSFKGTGELFF

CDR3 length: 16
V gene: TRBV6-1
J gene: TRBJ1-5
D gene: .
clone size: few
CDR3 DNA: TGTGCCAGCAGTGAGATAGGGCGAGGGAGCAATCAGCCCCAGCATTTT
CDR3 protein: CASSEIGRGSNQPQHF

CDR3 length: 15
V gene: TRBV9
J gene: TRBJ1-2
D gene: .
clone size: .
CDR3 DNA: TGTGCCAGCAGCGTAGGAGTAGGGACTAACTATGGCTACACCTTC
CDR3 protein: CASSVGVGTNYGYTF

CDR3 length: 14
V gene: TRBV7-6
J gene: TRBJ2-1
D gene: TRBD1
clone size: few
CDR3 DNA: TGTGCCAGCAGCCCCGGACAGGGAGTCAATGAGCAGTTCTTC
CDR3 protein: CASSPGQGVNEQFF

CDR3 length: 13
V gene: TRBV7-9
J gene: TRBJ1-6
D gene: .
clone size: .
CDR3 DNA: TGTGCCAGCAGCCCACAGGGTGTTTCACCCCTCCACTTT
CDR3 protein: CASSPQGVSPLHF

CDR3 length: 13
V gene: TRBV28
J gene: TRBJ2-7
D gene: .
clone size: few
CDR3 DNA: TGTGCCAGCAGACCCGGACAAACCTACGAGCAGTACTTC
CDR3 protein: CASRPGQTYEQYF

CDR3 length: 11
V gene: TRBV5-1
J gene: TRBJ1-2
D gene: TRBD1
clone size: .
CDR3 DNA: TGCGCCAGCCGAGAGGGGGCCGGCTACACCTTC
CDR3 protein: CASREGAGYTF